This entry describes one T cell receptor (beta chain). Its antigen is still unknown. A read error may produce the germline difference seen at one junction end. The source of the sample is a study of cytomegalovirus exposure and HLA in healthy donors. Per the germline V gene, CDR1 is GTSNPN and CDR2 is SVGIG (reference sequence). The CDR3 sequence is 13 residues long. The PCR had 60 Vbeta and 13 Jbeta primers. Per the authors' pipeline: A later analysis tallied 75 million to 80 million unique TCR beta chains, 8.5 million to 11 million of them shared. The repertoire was sequenced with immunoSEQ multiplex PCR; TCRdb's copy has only in-frame clones and lacks some. That table is the source of V, J and clone size, and D and trimming were worked out from the DNA. The sample yields under 100,000 clones, roughly 80% seen once. The study, taken as a whole, reports: The authors judged a highly shared variant cluster likely a sequencing artifact.

The chain employs TRBV30 and TRBJ2-1; D is perhaps TRBD1 (6 bases). The source of this sequence is a human donor in good health. Sample: PBMCs. The CDR3 DNA is TGTGCCTGGATTATCCGGGACACGGTCGAGCCGTTCTTC. Residues: CAWIIRDTVEPFF. Full variable domain (remainder filled in from reference TRBV30 and TRBJ2-1): SQTIHQWPATLVQPVGSPLSLECTVEGTSNPNLYWYRQAAGRGLQLLFYSVGIGQISSEVPQNLSASRPQDRQFILSSKKLLLSDSGFYLCAWIIRDTVEPFFGPGTRLTVL.